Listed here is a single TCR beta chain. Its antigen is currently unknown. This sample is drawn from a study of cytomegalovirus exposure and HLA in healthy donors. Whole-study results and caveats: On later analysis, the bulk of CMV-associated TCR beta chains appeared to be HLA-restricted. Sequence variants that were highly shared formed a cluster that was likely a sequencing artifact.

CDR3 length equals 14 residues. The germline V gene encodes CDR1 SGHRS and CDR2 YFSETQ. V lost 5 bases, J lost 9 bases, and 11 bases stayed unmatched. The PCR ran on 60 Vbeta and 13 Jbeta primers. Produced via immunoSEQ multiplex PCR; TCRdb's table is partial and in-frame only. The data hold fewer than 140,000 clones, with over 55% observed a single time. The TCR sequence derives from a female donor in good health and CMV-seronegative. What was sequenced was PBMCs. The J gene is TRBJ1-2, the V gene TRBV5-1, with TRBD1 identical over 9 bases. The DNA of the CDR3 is TGCGCCAGCAGACCCACAGGGGGCGCATCAAGCTACACCTTC. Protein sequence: CASRPTGGASSYTF.